The 7 T cell receptor beta chains below all came from one sample that was sequenced in a study of CD8 T cells in Susac syndrome (dated 2019 in TCRdb). The method was the immunoSEQ multiplex PCR assay. RNA was extracted using the RNeasy kit, and roughly 0.5 to 1 microgram was reverse transcribed with random hexamers. Using fastp at Q25 and MiXCR, TCRdb reprocessed the public reads and kept productive beta chains. All rows with the same CDR3 protein become a single entry with the most common DNA and genes. In all, the sample holds a few hundred thousand distinct CDR3 sequences, and approximately 85% of those were seen once. The top ten constitute around 0.2% of the sample. Material: CD8+ T cells from PBMCs. All receptors come from a human donor with multiple sclerosis.

This clonotype was seen just once. The chain couples TRBV9 to TRBJ1-4; D unresolved. CDR3 length: 15 residues. V dropped 5 bases and J dropped 3 bases, with 14 bases sitting between them. CDR1 and CDR2 from the germline V gene are SGDLS and YYNGEE. In DNA form, the CDR3 reads TGTGCCAGCAGTCGAGGCTTGGCGGCTAATGAAAAACTGTTTTTT. It translates to CASSRGLAANEKLFF.

The chain joins TRBV27 to TRBJ2-3; TRBD2 matches 9 bases. The CDR3 loop spans 16 amino acids. V trimming: 2 bases; J trimming: 5 bases; junction bases outside the gene matches: 8. Per germline, CDR1 MNHEY and CDR2 SMNVEV (reference sequence). The CDR3 DNA follows: TGTGCCAGCAGTTTAATAGCGGGAGTTGTGGGAGATACGCAGTATTTT. Translation: CASSLIAGVVGDTQYF.

V gene TRBV19 combines with J gene TRBJ2-2; possibly TRBD1 for D (6 bases). CDR1 is LNHDA and CDR2 is SQIVND in the germline V gene (reference sequence). Trimming cost V 7 bases and J 5 bases, with 11 bases left between them. The CDR3 is made up of 13 amino acids. CDR3 sequence reads: CASMGALTGELFF. CDR3 bases: TGTGCCAGTATGGGGGCCCTAACCGGGGAGCTGTTTTTT.

The CDR3 is CASSGRASNQPQHF. The CDR3 DNA follows: TGTGCCAGCAGCGGGCGGGCAAGCAATCAGCCCCAGCATTTT. V is TRBV7-8 and J is TRBJ1-5; D is unresolved. Trimming took off 5 bases at V and 1 base at J, with 9 bases between the two ends. The germline CDR1 and CDR2 sequences are SGHVS and FQNEAQ. The CDR3 has 14 residues.

The chain has TRBV27 and TRBJ2-1; D may be TRBD1 (5 bases). Germline V gives CDR1 MNHEY, CDR2 SMNVEV (reference sequence). The CDR3 is 14 amino acids. The V gene lost 5 bases and the J gene lost 9 bases, with 17 bases spanning the gap. CDR3 DNA: TGTGCCAGCAGTAAAACGACAGTATTGAGTGAGCAGTTCTTC. It translates to CASSKTTVLSEQFF.

The rearrangement uses TRBV19 and TRBJ1-1, with a weak D call TRBD1 (6 bases). Germline CDR1 LNHDA, CDR2 SQIVND (reference sequence). The CDR3 spans 15 residues. V was pared by 7 bases and J by 0 bases, with 15 bases between. CDR3 loop: CASNRGKNVNTEAFF. In nucleotides, the CDR3 is TGTGCCAGTAATAGGGGGAAGAATGTGAACACTGAAGCTTTCTTT.

The chain employs TRBV24-1 and TRBJ2-1, with D possibly matching TRBD1 (7 bases). Germline V gives CDR1 KGHDR, CDR2 SFDVKD. Trimming stripped 0 bases from V and 15 bases from J, with 17 bases between. The CDR3 runs to 14 residues. CDR3 amino acids: CATSDLGRDRHWFF. CDR3 sequence (DNA): TGTGCCACCAGTGATTTGGGGCGGGACAGACATTGGTTCTTC.